The 10 T cell receptor beta chains below come from one sample, sequenced in a study of cytomegalovirus exposure and HLA in healthy donors. Both 60 Vbeta primers and 13 Jbeta primers went into the PCR. Assay: immunoSEQ multiplex PCR; the TCRdb copy retains only in-frame clones and omits some. This sample has 140,000 to 150,000 clones, with around 80% found just once. The specimen was PBMCs. These receptors were obtained from a female donor in good health and CMV-seronegative.

This clone was counted once. The rearrangement uses TRBV20-1 and TRBJ2-5; D call uncertain. The J call may not be correct, given that the DNA end is closer to TRBJ2-7. From germline, CDR1 is DFQATT and CDR2 SNEGSKA (reference sequence). There are 11 residues in the CDR3. The CDR3 region is CSARFSYEQYF. The CDR3 coding sequence is TGCAGTGCTAGGTTCTCCTACGAGCAGTACTTC.

V gene TRBV19 combines with J gene TRBJ2-2; 10 positions match TRBD1. Germline values: CDR1 LNHDA, CDR2 SQIVND (reference sequence). Germline trimming cut 6 bases from V and 2 bases from J; bases unmatched to any gene: 6. The CDR3 totals 16 residues. The CDR3 nucleotides read TGTGCCAGTAGCCACCGGACAGGGGGAAACACCGGGGAGCTGTTTTTT. It codes for CASSHRTGGNTGELFF.

The chain combines TRBV30 with TRBJ1-1, with D possibly matching TRBD1 (6 bases). The CDR3 is made up of 14 amino acids. In germline, CDR1 is GTSNPN, CDR2 SVGIG (reference sequence). V lost 8 bases to trimming and J lost 1 base, with 17 bases between them. Written as DNA, the CDR3 is TGTGCCGGAGACAGGTGGAATTGGAACACTGAAGCTTTCTTT. It yields the protein CAGDRWNWNTEAFF.

The chain employs TRBV7-2 and TRBJ1-2, with D possibly matching TRBD1 (5 bases). From germline, CDR1 is SGHTA and CDR2 FQGNSA. With 1 base removed from V and 4 bases from J, the gap between germline ends came to 19 bases. The CDR3 is 17 residues long. CDR3 bases: TGTGCCAGCAGCTTAGGAGGGGCGGGGACTCTCGGCTATGGCTACACCTTC. This gives the protein CASSLGGAGTLGYGYTF.

CDR3 sequence: CASSRKTLEGNEQFF. The CDR3 nucleotides are TGTGCCAGTAGTCGGAAGACTCTCGAGGGCAATGAGCAGTTCTTC. V is TRBV19 and J is TRBJ2-1; TRBD2 is a possible D gene (5 bases). V shed 5 bases and J shed 6 bases, with 17 bases lying between them. The CDR3 totals 15 residues. Per germline, CDR1 LNHDA and CDR2 SQIVND (reference sequence).

This clone was seen more than once but under ten times. V and J are TRBV5-5 and TRBJ2-1; 11 bases line up with TRBD2. Trimming at V came to 4 bases and at J to 0 bases, leaving 3 bases not matched to a gene. Germline lookup yields CDR1 SGHKS and CDR2 YYEKEE (reference sequence). The CDR3 has 16 residues. CDR3 in amino acids: CASSQGTSGSYNEQFF. The CDR3 bases are TGTGCCAGCAGCCAAGGGACTAGCGGCTCCTACAATGAGCAGTTCTTC.

The genes are TRBV7-2 and TRBJ2-2, with 8 positions matching TRBD2. The germline V gene encodes CDR1 SGHTA and CDR2 FQGNSA. V was clipped by 5 bases and J by 6 bases; unmatched bases: 2. This CDR3 spans 13 amino acids. The CDR3 bases are TGTGCCAGCAGCCCGGGACTAGCCGGGGAGCTGTTTTTT. This codes for CASSPGLAGELFF.

This sequence joins TRBV10-3 and TRBJ2-3, with D maybe TRBD2 (5 bases). V was pared by 6 bases and J by 5 bases, with 12 bases between. The CDR3 is made up of 13 amino acids. Germline V lookup: CDR1 ENHRY, CDR2 SYGVKD. For the CDR3, the DNA is TGTGCCATCAGGGACTCCGCTGAAGATACGCAGTATTTT. Translating it yields CAIRDSAEDTQYF.

The CDR3 DNA follows: TGCAGCGTTGGGGGGGGACAGGGTAGTATGGGCACTGAAGCTTTCTTT. Translating it yields CSVGGGQGSMGTEAFF. This chain connects TRBV29-1 to TRBJ1-1, with 9 bases matching TRBD1. This CDR3 contains 16 residues. V dropped 4 bases and J dropped 4; count of bases not matched to a gene: 13. Germline loops: CDR1 SQVTM, CDR2 ANQGSEA.

The chain recombines TRBV6-5 with TRBJ2-1, with 11 bases aligning to TRBD2. With V trimmed by 2 bases and J by 6 bases, 3 bases remained unmatched. CDR1 MNHEY and CDR2 SVGAGI come from the germline V gene. The CDR3 covers 15 residues. The CDR3 DNA reads TGTGCCAGCAGTTACAGGGGACTAGCGGCCAATGAGCAGTTCTTC. This translates into CASSYRGLAANEQFF.